This TCR beta chain was identified during a study of T cell responses to AZD1222 COVID-19 vaccine. Profiled with immunoSEQ multiplex PCR; TCRdb holds only in-frame clones, not every one. The sample comprises roughly 140,000 clones, around 90% of which are singletons, and around 2.8% rests with the top ten. The germline V and J ends were trimmed by 1 base and 4 bases, with 6 bases remaining between them. Germline V gene sequence: CDR1 SGHDT, CDR2 YYEEEE. The CDR3 is 13 residues long. The TCR was taken from an adult in good health. The sample consisted of peripheral blood, taken on day 0 of MenACWY control vaccination. This sequence joins TRBV5-6 and TRBJ2-1; no firm D call. For the CDR3, the DNA is TGTGCCAGCAGCTTGTTAGTATACAATGAGCAGTTCTTC. Its protein is CASSLLVYNEQFF.